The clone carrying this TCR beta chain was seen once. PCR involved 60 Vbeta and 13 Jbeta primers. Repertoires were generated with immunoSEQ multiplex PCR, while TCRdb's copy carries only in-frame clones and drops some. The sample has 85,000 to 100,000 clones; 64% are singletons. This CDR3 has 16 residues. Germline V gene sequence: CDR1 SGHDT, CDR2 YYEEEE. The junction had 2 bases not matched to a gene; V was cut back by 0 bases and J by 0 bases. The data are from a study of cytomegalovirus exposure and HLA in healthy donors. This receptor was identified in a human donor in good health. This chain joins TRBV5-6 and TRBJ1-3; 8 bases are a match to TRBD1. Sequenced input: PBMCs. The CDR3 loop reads CASSLGTGTSGNTIYF. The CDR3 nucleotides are TGTGCCAGCAGCTTGGGGACAGGGACCTCTGGAAACACCATATATTTT.